Presented here are 17 T cell receptor beta chains from one specimen sequenced in a study of response to subunit inactivated influenza vaccine. TCRdb re-derived calls from the RT-PCR reads in MiXCR, one entry per CDR3 protein. Altogether some 640,000 distinct CDR3 sequences are present, roughly 13% being singletons, with the ten largest covering around 7.3%. This sample comprised PBMCs from blood, obtained 14 to 15 days before vaccination. Receptors originate from a man aged 50 or older who received an inactivated influenza vaccine.

A remark on this clonotype: Its ends do not fully match the called genes, so a read error is possible. This chain links TRBV7-7 with TRBJ2-2; possibly TRBD1 for D (7 bases). Per germline, CDR1 SSHAT and CDR2 FNYEAQ (reference sequence). The CDR3 extends over 15 amino acids. The CDR3 spells CASSLYQGGTGELFF. The DNA of the CDR3 is TGTGCTAGCAGCTTATACCAGGGGGGCACCGGGGAGCTGTTTTTT.

There are many counts of this clonotype. The V call is TRBV9, the J call TRBJ2-3; D call uncertain. Germline V gives CDR1 SGDLS, CDR2 YYNGEE. The CDR3 spans 11 residues. Deletions cut 0 bases from V and 5 bases from J, with 1 base between. CDR3 DNA sequence: TGTGCCAGCAGCGTAGAAGATACGCAGTATTTT. Residues: CASSVEDTQYF.

The chain carries TRBV14 and TRBJ2-7; D may be TRBD2 (6 bases). Germline CDR1 and CDR2: SGHDN and FVKESK. The CDR3 contains 13 residues. V was cut by 5 bases and J by 5 bases, with 13 bases left in between. CDR3 sequence (DNA): TGTGCCAGCAGCTTCGCGGGGAACCACGAGCAGTACTTC. Residues: CASSFAGNHEQYF.

V and J are TRBV18 and TRBJ1-1; D is ambiguous. Germline CDR1 and CDR2: KGHSH and LQKENI. The CDR3 spans 13 residues. V was shortened by 4 bases and J by 10 bases, with 16 bases between the two germline ends. CDR3 protein: CASSLREMVGAFF. The CDR3 DNA follows: TGTGCCAGCTCACTGAGGGAAATGGTGGGAGCTTTCTTT.

The sample holds a few counts of this clonotype. The rearrangement uses TRBV5-5 and TRBJ2-3, with 8 positions matching TRBD1. With V trimmed by 4 bases and J by 3 bases, 13 bases remained unmatched. CDR3 length equals 17 residues. Per germline, CDR1 SGHKS and CDR2 YYEKEE (reference sequence). The CDR3 region is CASSPGTGGSGTDTQYF. The CDR3, as DNA: TGTGCCAGCAGCCCAGGGACAGGAGGGAGCGGAACAGATACGCAGTATTTT.

This clonotype was detected only a few times. V and J are TRBV7-9 and TRBJ2-5; D remains ambiguous. The CDR3 is 15 amino acids. Per the germline V gene, CDR1 is SEHNR and CDR2 is FQNEAQ (reference sequence). Trimming took off 5 bases at V and 0 bases at J, with 13 bases between the two ends. The CDR3 DNA reads TGTGCCAGCAGCCTACGGGCCATATACCAAGAGACCCAGTACTTC. Translated: CASSLRAIYQETQYF.

This rearrangement joins TRBV5-1 to TRBJ2-7, with D hard to call. Trimming left V 5 bases short and J 5 bases short, with 17 bases between. This CDR3 has 14 amino acids. Germline assignment: CDR1 SGHRS and CDR2 YFSETQ. CDR3 amino acids: CASRMADPLNEQYF. Here the CDR3 DNA reads TGCGCCAGCAGAATGGCGGACCCACTGAACGAGCAGTACTTC.

V gene TRBV15 combines with J gene TRBJ2-7; 10 bases match TRBD1. Germline loops: CDR1 LNHNV, CDR2 YYDKDF (reference sequence). The CDR3 is 15 residues long. V trimming: 3 bases; J trimming: 3 bases; junction bases outside the gene matches: 5. In nucleotides, the CDR3 is TGTGCCACCAGCAGGGACAGGGGGTCGCACTACGAGCAGTACTTC. This gives the protein CATSRDRGSHYEQYF. Together with reference TRBV15 and TRBJ2-7, the CDR3 gives the full variable domain: DAMVIQNPRYQVTQFGKPVTLSCSQTLNHNVMYWYQQKSSQAPKLLFHYYDKDFNNEADTPDNFQSRRPNTSFCFLDIRSPGLGDTAMYLCATSRDRGSHYEQYFGPGTRLTVT.

J is TRBJ1-1 and V is TRBV7-2; 9 nucleotides align to TRBD1. Unmatched junction bases numbered 9, after V lost 5 bases and J lost 5 bases. Germline V CDR1 and CDR2: SGHTA, FQGNSA. CDR3 size: 15 residues. CDR3 DNA sequence: TGTGCCAGCAGCACTAACAGGGGGCGTACGACTGAAGCTTTCTTT. It yields the protein CASSTNRGRTTEAFF.

V is TRBV6-1 and J is TRBJ2-7; 9 bases agree with TRBD2. The CDR3 covers 15 residues. The germline V gene has CDR1 MNHNS and CDR2 SASEGT. V trimming: 6 bases; J trimming: 3 bases; junction bases outside the gene matches: 9. The CDR3 is CASRGAGGPRYEQYF. DNA for the CDR3: TGTGCCAGCAGAGGGGCGGGGGGGCCTCGCTACGAGCAGTACTTC.

The chain joins TRBV6-1 to TRBJ1-5; no clear D gene. This CDR3 spans 14 amino acids. Between the trimmed V and J ends, which lost 1 base and 5 bases, there was a span of 9 bases. Germline V gene data show CDR1 as MNHNS and CDR2 as SASEGT. The CDR3 sequence is CASSEGQVYQPQHF. CDR3 nucleotides: TGTGCCAGCAGTGAAGGCCAGGTTTATCAGCCCCAGCATTTT.

V is TRBV7-9 and J is TRBJ1-4; D call uncertain. Trimming cost V 2 bases and J 6 bases, with 10 bases left between them. This CDR3 contains 14 residues. Germline V gives CDR1 SEHNR, CDR2 FQNEAQ (reference sequence). The CDR3 DNA sequence: TGTGCCAGCAGCTTAACCCCGGCGGATGAAAAACTGTTTTTT. The encoded protein is CASSLTPADEKLFF.

J is TRBJ2-3 and V is TRBV10-2; the match to TRBD2 covers 11 bases. The ends lost 0 bases at V and 4 bases at J; junction bases unmatched: 6. In germline, CDR1 is WSHSY, CDR2 SAAADI. This CDR3 contains 17 residues. The CDR3 sequence: CASSESKGSGGADTQYF. CDR3 bases: TGCGCCAGCAGTGAGTCGAAGGGTAGCGGGGGGGCAGATACGCAGTATTTT.

On this clonotype itself: Compared with germline, one end of the junction differs, possibly owing to a read error. The V and J genes are TRBV3-1 and TRBJ2-5; D not certain. The length of the CDR3 is 12 residues. Looked up from germline, CDR1 is LGHDT and CDR2 is YNNKEL (reference sequence). The CDR3 protein is CASSQDRTTTNF. In DNA form, the CDR3 reads TGTGCCAGCAGCCAAGATAGAACAACGACGAACTTC.

The table lists this clonotype with a few counts. The rearrangement links TRBV10-3 to TRBJ2-1; 8 bases align to TRBD2. V was clipped by 1 base and J by 10 bases; unmatched bases: 12. In germline, CDR1 is ENHRY, CDR2 SYGVKD. The CDR3 is 16 residues long. For the CDR3, the DNA is TGTGCCATCAGTGAGTGGTCGGGGGGGCCTTTAAAAGAGCAGTTCTTC. Encoded protein: CAISEWSGGPLKEQFF.

J is TRBJ2-7 and V is TRBV20-1; a possible D gene is TRBD1 (6 bases). The germline CDR1 and CDR2 sequences are DFQATT and SNEGSKA (reference sequence). There are 14 residues in the CDR3. Trimming pared 3 bases from V and 3 bases from J, leaving 15 bases between. The CDR3 DNA reads TGCAGTGCTAGGATCGGGACAACTTTCTACGAGCAGTACTTC. This gives the protein CSARIGTTFYEQYF.

This clonotype was counted between two and nine times. This rearrangement joins TRBV7-6 to TRBJ2-3; weak D call: TRBD1 (6 bases). The germline V gene has CDR1 SGHVS and CDR2 FNYEAQ. There are 14 residues in the CDR3. V was clipped by 5 bases and J by 2 bases, with 11 bases between them. Written as DNA, the CDR3 is TGTGCCAGCAGCCCTTGGACAGCCACAGATACGCAGTATTTT. This translates into CASSPWTATDTQYF.